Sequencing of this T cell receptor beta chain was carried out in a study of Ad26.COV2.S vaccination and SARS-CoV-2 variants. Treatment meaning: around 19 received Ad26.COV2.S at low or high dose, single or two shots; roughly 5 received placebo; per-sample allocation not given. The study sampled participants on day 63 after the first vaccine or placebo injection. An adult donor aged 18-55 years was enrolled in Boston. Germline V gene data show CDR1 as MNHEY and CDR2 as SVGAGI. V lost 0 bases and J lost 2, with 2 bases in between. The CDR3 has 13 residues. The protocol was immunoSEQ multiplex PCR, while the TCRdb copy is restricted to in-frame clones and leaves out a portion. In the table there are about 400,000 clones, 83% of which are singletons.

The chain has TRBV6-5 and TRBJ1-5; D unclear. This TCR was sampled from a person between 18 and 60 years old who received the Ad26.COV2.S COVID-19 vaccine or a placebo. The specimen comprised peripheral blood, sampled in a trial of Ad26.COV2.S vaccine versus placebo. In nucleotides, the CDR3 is TGTGCCAGCAGTTACTCCCGCAATCAGCCCCAGCATTTT. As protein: CASSYSRNQPQHF.